The 10 T cell receptor beta chains reported below all come from one sample, sequenced in a study of blood T cell repertoires in COVID-19. Clones were read by immunoSEQ multiplex PCR, and TCRdb kept only the in-frame ones, dropping some. Of under 60,000 clones in the sample, about nine tenths are singletons; the top ten hold over 9.5%. Sequenced material: peripheral blood. All receptors come from a human donor with acute or convalescent COVID-19. The donor label of this sample is uncertain.

J is TRBJ1-5 and V is TRBV30; 7 nucleotides agree with TRBD1. The CDR3 runs to 14 residues. In germline, CDR1 is GTSNPN, CDR2 SVGIG (reference sequence). The ends lost 5 bases at V and 1 base at J; junction bases unmatched: 5. CDR3 in DNA: TGTGCCTGGTCGACAGGGACCAGCAATCAGCCCCAGCATTTT. Translating it yields CAWSTGTSNQPQHF.

The chain uses TRBV6-5 and TRBJ1-2, with TRBD1 matching 8 bases. The trim removed 4 bases at V and 2 bases at J, leaving 6 bases unmatched. This CDR3 is built from 15 residues. The V gene's germline CDR1 is MNHEY and CDR2 SVGAGI. This CDR3 reads CASSSSPGGNYGYTF. CDR3 in DNA: TGTGCCAGCAGTTCGTCGCCAGGGGGCAACTATGGCTACACCTTC.

V and J are TRBV23-1 and TRBJ2-5; D gene unclear. TRBV23-1 is assigned to the ORF class and has an uncertain function. This CDR3 is 10 amino acids long. The ends were cut back, 5 bases at V and 5 bases at J, with 3 bases in the middle. The CDR3 reads CASSSETQYF. CDR3 coding DNA: TGCGCCAGCAGTTCGGAGACCCAGTACTTC.

The chain couples TRBV10-3 to TRBJ2-5; 8 bases are a match to TRBD1. Germline trimming cut 3 bases from V and 2 bases from J; bases unmatched to any gene: 5. Germline V gene lookup returns CDR1 ENHRY and CDR2 SYGVKD. This CDR3 is 15 amino acids long. In DNA form, the CDR3 reads TGTGCCATCAGTGATACAGGGGGTTTACAAGAGACCCAGTACTTC. This sequence encodes CAISDTGGLQETQYF.

Only one count was recorded for this clone. The genes are TRBV19 and TRBJ1-2; the match to TRBD1 covers 10 bases. CDR1 and CDR2 (germline): LNHDA, SQIVND (reference sequence). The V segment lost 6 bases and the J segment 3 bases; nucleotides outside the gene matches: 10. The CDR3 is 16 residues long. CDR3 coding DNA: TGTGCCAGTAGGACGGACAGGGGGAAGGCCTACTATGGCTACACCTTC. Translating it yields CASRTDRGKAYYGYTF.

V usage is TRBV19 and J usage is TRBJ2-2, with 7 bases that match TRBD1. V lost 7 bases and J lost 6; bases outside the gene matches: 14. This CDR3 is 16 amino acids long. Germline loops: CDR1 LNHDA, CDR2 SQIVND (reference sequence). CDR3 sequence reads: CASKEDRTGFAGELFF. CDR3 DNA sequence: TGTGCCAGTAAGGAGGACAGGACGGGGTTCGCCGGGGAGCTGTTTTTT. Combining the CDR3 with reference TRBV19 and TRBJ2-2 gives the whole variable domain DGGITQSPKYLFRKEGQNVTLSCEQNLNHDAMYWYRQDPGQGLRLIYYSQIVNDFQKGDIAEGYSVSREKKESFPLTVTSAQKNPTAFYLCASKEDRTGFAGELFFGEGSRLTVL.

The CDR3 spells CAISSRDTHSPLHF. In DNA form, the CDR3 reads TGTGCCATCAGTTCCCGGGACACGCATTCACCCCTCCACTTT. This chain uses TRBV10-3 with TRBJ1-6; weak D call: TRBD1 (6 bases). V was clipped by 5 bases and J by 8 bases, with 13 bases between them. The CDR3 is 14 residues long. Germline CDR1 ENHRY, CDR2 SYGVKD.

This chain links TRBV5-6 with TRBJ2-1, with 10 bases that match TRBD2. V gave up 3 bases and J gave up 9 bases; unmatched junction bases: 6. The length of the CDR3 is 14 residues. Per germline, CDR1 SGHDT and CDR2 YYEEEE. CDR3 sequence: CASSSGTSASEQFF. CDR3 coding DNA: TGTGCCAGCAGCTCGGGGACTAGCGCCAGTGAGCAGTTCTTC.

The chain employs TRBV19 and TRBJ2-7, with 10 nucleotides matching TRBD1. Per the germline V gene, CDR1 is LNHDA and CDR2 is SQIVND (reference sequence). The V gene end was trimmed by 10 bases and the J gene end by 5 bases; junction bases not matched to a gene: 17. The CDR3 covers 16 residues. CDR3 bases: TGTGCCATACGTAAAAAAGGGCGACAGGGGGCGGACGAGCAGTACTTC. This encodes CAIRKKGRQGADEQYF.

The rearrangement links TRBV7-9 to TRBJ2-7; 7 bases map to TRBD2. This CDR3 has 14 amino acids. The V segment lost 1 base and the J segment 3 bases; nucleotides outside the gene matches: 3. Germline V CDR1 and CDR2: SEHNR, FQNEAQ (reference sequence). CDR3 residues: CASSLEAGLYEQYF. In nucleotides, the CDR3 is TGTGCCAGCAGCTTAGAAGCGGGACTCTACGAGCAGTACTTC.